The rows below give T cell receptor beta chains drawn from one sample of a study of T cell changes during pregnancy in multiple sclerosis. Here immunoSEQ multiplex PCR was the method, and the copy in TCRdb shows in-frame clones only, minus some. Among approximately 70,000 clones listed, 90% to 95% were seen once. Sequenced material: CD4+ T cells from peripheral blood mononuclear cells, taken after pregnancy. The receptor set was obtained from a female donor with multiple sclerosis, enrolled in a pregnancy study. Each CDR3 is given with its conserved first and last residue. Fields, in order: V gene, J gene, D gene, clone size, CDR3 protein, CDR3 DNA. The D gene is left open where the match is weak. Only part of the rows carry a size: once, few, many, or a class if the clone is expanded.

TRBV6-1,TRBJ2-3,TRBD1,once,CASSPTGVFTDTQYF,TGTGCCAGCAGTCCCACAGGGGTCTTCACAGATACGCAGTATTTT
TRBV18,TRBJ1-1,.,.,CASSPLRGGDTEAFF,TGTGCCAGCTCACCACTTCGGGGCGGGGACACTGAAGCTTTCTTT
TRBV6-5,TRBJ1-1,.,once,CASSYLTTTGNTEAFF,TGTGCCAGCAGTTACCTCACTACTACCGGGAACACTGAAGCTTTCTTT
TRBV18,TRBJ1-5,.,.,CASSPSTGPIGNQPQHF,TGTGCCAGCTCACCATCGACAGGCCCGATTGGCAATCAGCCCCAGCATTTT
TRBV28,TRBJ2-3,TRBD1,.,CASSSPLGLTGATSDTQYF,TGTGCCAGCAGTTCTCCCCTCGGATTGACAGGGGCGACATCAGATACGCAGTATTTT
TRBV5-1,TRBJ2-7,.,.,CASSEPRGPFTYEQYF,TGCGCCAGCAGCGAACCCCGAGGCCCCTTCACCTACGAGCAGTACTTC
TRBV6-6,TRBJ1-1,.,once,CASSYSGRPEAFF,TGTGCCAGCAGTTACTCGGGCAGACCTGAAGCTTTCTTT
TRBV27,TRBJ1-4,.,.,CASSFSYDRDIDEKLFF,TGTGCCAGCAGTTTTTCCTATGACCGGGACATAGACGAAAAACTGTTTTTT
TRBV7-9,TRBJ2-7,TRBD1,.,CASSHTTGINSYEQYF,TGTGCCAGCAGTCATACGACAGGGATAAACTCCTACGAGCAGTACTTC
TRBV9,TRBJ2-5,TRBD1,.,CASSGLGQGAKETQYF,TGTGCCAGCAGCGGATTGGGACAGGGGGCTAAGGAGACCCAGTACTTC
TRBV6-6,TRBJ2-7,TRBD2,.,CASSYTSEEQYF,TGTGCCAGCAGTTACACTAGCGAAGAGCAGTACTTC
TRBV5-1,TRBJ2-6,.,.,CASNDRGANVLTF,TGCGCCAGCAATGACAGGGGGGCCAACGTCCTGACTTTC
TRBV6-1,TRBJ2-5,TRBD2,.,CASSEASLLAGVEETQYF,TGTGCCAGCAGTGAAGCGAGTCTCCTAGCGGGAGTTGAAGAGACCCAGTACTTC
TRBV5-4,TRBJ2-1,.,.,CASSRTNEQFF,TGTGCCAGCAGTCGGACAAATGAGCAGTTCTTC
TRBV28,TRBJ2-1,TRBD2,.,CASSSPGGVVNEQFF,TGTGCCAGCAGTTCCCCCGGGGGGGTCGTCAATGAGCAGTTCTTC
TRBV14,TRBJ1-1,.,.,CASSRRRTAMNTEAFF,TGTGCCAGCAGCCGCCGCCGGACAGCGATGAACACTGAAGCTTTCTTT
TRBV7-2,TRBJ1-3,.,.,CASSLVRQGRSAGNTIYF,TGTGCCAGCAGCTTAGTTAGGCAGGGGCGGTCTGCTGGAAACACCATATATTTT
TRBV5-4,TRBJ1-4,TRBD1,.,CASSFTGGGKKLFF,TGTGCCAGCAGCTTTACAGGGGGCGGGAAAAAACTGTTTTTT
TRBV6-1,TRBJ1-5,TRBD1,.,CASSWTGDDQPQHF,TGTGCCAGCAGCTGGACAGGGGACGATCAGCCCCAGCATTTT
TRBV19,TRBJ2-3,.,.,CASSAWDWAQYF,TGTGCCAGTAGCGCTTGGGACTGGGCGCAGTATTTT
TRBV4-2,TRBJ1-2,TRBD1,.,CASRRDRDGYTF,TGTGCCAGCAGACGGGACAGGGATGGCTACACCTTC
TRBV6-1,TRBJ1-5,.,.,CASSEAREGPQHF,TGTGCCAGCAGTGAAGCGCGAGAGGGGCCCCAGCATTTT
TRBV28,TRBJ2-6,.,.,CASSLEPGANVLTF,TGTGCCAGCAGTCTGGAGCCTGGGGCCAACGTCCTGACTTTC
TRBV4-1,TRBJ1-2,.,.,CASSPVGQGNYGYTF,TGCGCCAGCAGCCCAGTGGGGCAGGGGAACTATGGCTACACCTTC
TRBV30,TRBJ2-1,TRBD2,.,CAWTSGTRTEQFF,TGTGCCTGGACTAGCGGTACCCGTACTGAGCAGTTCTTC
TRBV7-9,TRBJ2-7,.,.,CASSFSGTPEQYF,TGTGCCAGCAGCTTTAGCGGCACCCCCGAGCAGTACTTC
TRBV9,TRBJ2-1,.,.,CASSVGLGGPYNEQFF,TGTGCCAGCAGCGTAGGACTCGGGGGGCCCTACAATGAGCAGTTCTTC
TRBV18,TRBJ1-2,TRBD1,.,CASSPRGRGRSMDGYTF,TGTGCCAGCTCACCACGGGGAAGGGGGCGTTCTATGGATGGCTACACCTTC
TRBV18,TRBJ1-4,.,.,CASSPPPGEKLFF,TGTGCCAGCTCACCACCTCCGGGAGAAAAACTGTTTTTT
TRBV29-1,TRBJ2-7,.,.,CSVSSGGGYEQYF,TGCAGCGTTTCTTCAGGGGGAGGCTACGAGCAGTACTTC
TRBV4-3,TRBJ2-1,TRBD2,.,CASSQGTSGLYNEQFF,TGCGCCAGCAGCCAAGGGACTAGCGGGCTATACAATGAGCAGTTCTTC
TRBV14,TRBJ2-3,.,.,CASSQDPLVGDTQYF,TGTGCCAGCAGCCAAGATCCCCTAGTTGGGGATACGCAGTATTTT
TRBV18,TRBJ1-4,.,.,CASSPDRSEVKLFF,TGTGCCAGCTCCCCCGACCGGTCTGAGGTAAAACTGTTTTTT
TRBV6-6,TRBJ2-6,TRBD1,.,CASGTGVGSGANVLTF,TGTGCCAGCGGGACAGGGGTGGGCTCTGGGGCCAACGTCCTGACTTTC
TRBV6-5,TRBJ1-5,TRBD1,.,CASRSDRNQPQHF,TGTGCCAGCAGATCGGACAGGAATCAGCCCCAGCATTTT
TRBV28,TRBJ2-7,.,.,CASSYGLTYEQYF,TGTGCCAGCAGTTACGGTCTAACCTACGAGCAGTACTTC
TRBV28,TRBJ1-2,.,.,CASSLAGENGYTF,TGTGCCAGCAGTTTAGCAGGGGAAAATGGCTACACCTTC
TRBV5-1,TRBJ2-3,TRBD2,.,CASSLGRETRSDTQYF,TGCGCCAGCAGCTTGGGGCGGGAGACGAGGTCAGATACGCAGTATTTT
TRBV25-1,TRBJ1-4,TRBD1,.,CASSERGQGLGKLFF,TGTGCCAGCAGTGAAAGGGGGCAGGGACTGGGGAAACTGTTTTTT
TRBV11-2,TRBJ2-1,TRBD2,.,CASSSRGLAGWEQFF,TGTGCCAGCAGCTCGCGGGGACTAGCGGGCTGGGAGCAGTTCTTC
TRBV6-5,TRBJ1-4,.,.,CASRRRGNINEKLFF,TGTGCCAGCAGGCGAAGGGGGAATATTAATGAAAAACTGTTTTTT
TRBV28,TRBJ2-7,.,.,CASSRVYEQYF,TGTGCCAGCAGTCGAGTCTACGAGCAGTACTTC
TRBV27,TRBJ1-1,TRBD1,.,CASSILGTGNEAFF,TGTGCCAGCAGCATACTCGGGACAGGCAATGAAGCTTTCTTT
TRBV5-1,TRBJ2-3,TRBD2,.,CASSSGGTTDTQYF,TGCGCCAGCAGCTCGGGGGGGACTACCGATACGCAGTATTTT
TRBV15,TRBJ2-5,.,.,CATSRASLRETQYF,TGTGCCACCAGCAGGGCTAGTCTCCGAGAGACCCAGTACTTC
TRBV7-8,TRBJ2-1,TRBD1,.,CASTGDRRSYNEQFF,TGTGCCAGCACCGGGGACAGGCGATCCTACAATGAGCAGTTCTTC
TRBV29-1,TRBJ2-7,TRBD2,once,CSVERRGGSYEQYF,TGCAGCGTTGAACGTCGGGGGGGGTCCTACGAGCAGTACTTC
TRBV10-3,TRBJ2-5,TRBD2,.,CAISAWTSRETQYF,TGTGCCATCAGTGCTTGGACTAGCAGGGAGACCCAGTACTTC
TRBV27,TRBJ2-7,TRBD2,.,CASRAGLAGDSYEQYF,TGTGCCAGCAGGGCGGGACTAGCGGGAGATTCCTACGAGCAGTACTTC
TRBV9,TRBJ2-7,TRBD1,.,CASSVGQGKEYEQYF,TGTGCCAGCAGCGTGGGACAGGGGAAGGAGTACGAGCAGTACTTC
TRBV4-3,TRBJ2-1,.,.,CASSQGQVVYNEQFF,TGCGCCAGCAGCCAAGGACAGGTAGTCTACAATGAGCAGTTCTTC
TRBV6-6,TRBJ1-2,TRBD1,.,CASLDRVTYGYTF,TGTGCCAGCCTAGACAGGGTTACCTATGGCTACACCTTC